The table lists the clone carrying this T cell receptor (beta chain) with many counts. Its antigen is currently unknown. Peripheral blood from each donor was collected in a volume of 9.5 to 10 milliliters. Isolation of PBMCs gave at least 6.5 million cells per sample. The sample belongs to a study of blood T cells in healthy people across ages. Findings and limits, study-wide: Per million T cells, TCR beta diversity dropped roughly linearly as age increased.

For the second PCR, which ran for roughly 6 to 12 cycles, a sample-barcoded 5' primer and a J-beta primer mix were used. Using its own MiXCR run on the 5' RACE reads, TCRdb lists one record per CDR3 protein. The sample has roughly 700,000 distinct CDR3 sequences; less than 40% are singletons. The germline gives CDR1 DFQATT, CDR2 SNEGSKA (reference sequence). The CDR3 runs to 13 residues. The V end lost 6 bases, the J end lost 8 bases, and 19 bases lay between the germline ends. The chain couples TRBV20-1 to TRBJ1-2, with D possibly being TRBD1 (5 bases). The clonotype comes from a woman over 75 in good health. The sequenced sample consisted of blood. In DNA form, the CDR3 reads TGCAGTGCCACCCGCCCAGGGCTAGGGGGCTACACCTTC. Translation gives CSATRPGLGGYTF.